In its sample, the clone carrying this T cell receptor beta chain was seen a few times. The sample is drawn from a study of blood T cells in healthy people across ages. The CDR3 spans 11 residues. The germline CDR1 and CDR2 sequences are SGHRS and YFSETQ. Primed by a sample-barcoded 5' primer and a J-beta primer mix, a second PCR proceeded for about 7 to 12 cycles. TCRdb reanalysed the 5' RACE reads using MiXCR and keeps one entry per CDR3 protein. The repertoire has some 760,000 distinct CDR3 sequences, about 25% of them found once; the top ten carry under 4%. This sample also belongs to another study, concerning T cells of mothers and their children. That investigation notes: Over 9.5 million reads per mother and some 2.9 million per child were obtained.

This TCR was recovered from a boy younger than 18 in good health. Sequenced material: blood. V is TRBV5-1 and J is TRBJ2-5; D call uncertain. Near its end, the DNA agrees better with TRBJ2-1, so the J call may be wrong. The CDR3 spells CASSSTNEQFF. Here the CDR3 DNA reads TGCGCCAGCAGCTCGACTAATGAGCAGTTCTTC.